Below are 20 T cell receptor beta chains sequenced from a single sample in a study of cytomegalovirus exposure and HLA in healthy donors. The PCR employed 60 Vbeta primers together with 13 Jbeta primers. Produced via immunoSEQ multiplex PCR; TCRdb's table is partial and in-frame only. The table has 150,000 to 200,000 clones, roughly 85% seen once; the top ten hold 9.7%. The sample comprised PBMCs. These receptors came from a man aged 18 to 30 in good health and CMV-seropositive.

This clone was seen more than once but under ten times. CDR3 protein: CASSATGSYGYTF. The CDR3 DNA follows: TGTGCCAGCAGCGCAACCGGGTCCTATGGCTACACCTTC. The chain has TRBV7-9 and TRBJ1-2; D call uncertain. Germline-derived CDR1 and CDR2 are SEHNR and FQNEAQ (reference sequence). This CDR3 is built from 13 residues. V shed 5 bases and J shed 4 bases, with 11 bases lying between them.

V usage is TRBV7-2 and J usage is TRBJ1-5; 7 bases are a match to TRBD1. Germline CDR1 is SGHTA and CDR2 is FQGNSA. V lost 5 bases, J lost 4 bases, and 5 bases stayed unmatched. The CDR3 contains 14 residues. CDR3 sequence (DNA): TGTGCCAGCAGCCCCCCAGGGGGTAATCAGCCCCAGCATTTT. This translates into CASSPPGGNQPQHF.

This clone was seen only once. The chain carries TRBV30 and TRBJ1-5; a possible D gene is TRBD1 (6 bases). The CDR3 totals 13 residues. Looked up from germline, CDR1 is GTSNPN and CDR2 is SVGIG (reference sequence). V was trimmed by 2 bases and J by 5 bases, leaving 10 bases between them. Here the CDR3 reads CAWSFSGDQPQHF. In DNA, the CDR3 is TGTGCCTGGAGTTTCTCAGGGGATCAGCCCCAGCATTTT.

The rearrangement uses TRBV7-8 and TRBJ2-5; TRBD2 might be the D (5 bases). Trimming took 0 bases from V and 5 from J, leaving 10 bases between them. CDR1 is SGHVS, CDR2 FQNEAQ, per germline. The CDR3 length is 14 residues. DNA for the CDR3: TGTGCCAGCAGCTTAGCCGGGATCGGGGAGACCCAGTACTTC. It encodes CASSLAGIGETQYF.

This clone has a count of ten or more. The chain uses TRBV6-4 and TRBJ2-3, with D possibly being TRBD2 (7 bases). There are 16 residues in the CDR3. The germline CDR1 and CDR2 sequences are MRHNA and SNTAGT. V was cut by 0 bases and J by 4 bases, with 14 bases left in between. The CDR3 DNA follows: TGTGCCAGCAGTGACTCGGGAGGGGGGGCCCCAGATACGCAGTATTTT. This gives the protein CASSDSGGGAPDTQYF.

The CDR3 DNA reads as TGTGCCAGCAGTCAAGCGGGATTTCTCTACGAGCAGTACTTC. Translating gives CASSQAGFLYEQYF. The chain combines TRBV6-5 with TRBJ2-7, with 7 bases lining up with TRBD2. Germline assignment: CDR1 MNHEY and CDR2 SVGAGI. V dropped 5 bases and J dropped 3; count of bases not matched to a gene: 7. This CDR3 has 14 residues.

The chain's CDR3 is CASSKVMAANYGYTF. CDR3 sequence (DNA): TGTGCCAGTAGTAAGGTTATGGCGGCTAACTATGGCTACACCTTC. The rearrangement links TRBV19 to TRBJ1-2; D call uncertain. Trimming shortened V by 4 bases and J by 0 bases, and 12 bases separated the two germline ends. Per germline, CDR1 LNHDA and CDR2 SQIVND (reference sequence). The CDR3 has 15 amino acids.

This clone was detected only once. The J gene is TRBJ1-5, the V gene TRBV7-2; the D gene is possibly TRBD1 (5 bases). This CDR3 is built from 17 residues. V was clipped by 5 bases and J by 2 bases, with 19 bases between them. The germline CDR1 and CDR2 sequences are SGHTA and FQGNSA. For the CDR3, the DNA is TGTGCCAGCAGCCCCGACCGGGGGGGAAGGGGCAATCAGCCCCAGCATTTT. Translated: CASSPDRGGRGNQPQHF.

This clone was counted between two and nine times. The genes are TRBV28 and TRBJ2-3, with 9 bases matching TRBD1. CDR1 is MDHEN, CDR2 SYDVKM, per germline. The CDR3 spans 13 residues. V lost 8 bases, J lost 7 bases, and 7 bases stayed unmatched. CDR3 in DNA: TGTGCCAGCGCGGGACAGGGCTTAAATACGCAGTATTTT. Translated, it gives CASAGQGLNTQYF. The variable domain in full, completed from reference TRBV28 and TRBJ2-3, reads DVKVTQSSRYLVKRTGEKVFLECVQDMDHENMFWYRQDPGLGLRLIYFSYDVKMKEKGDIPEGYSVSREKKERFSLILESASTNQTSMYLCASAGQGLNTQYFGPGTRLTVL.

V gene TRBV11-2 combines with J gene TRBJ1-2; D unresolved. The CDR3 totals 16 residues. The ends were cut back, 1 base at V and 0 bases at J, with 12 bases in the middle. The V gene's germline CDR1 is SGHAT and CDR2 FQNNGV. The CDR3 reads CASSLGRLTSNYGYTF. The CDR3, as DNA: TGTGCCAGCAGCTTAGGGAGGTTAACCTCTAACTATGGCTACACCTTC.

The genes are TRBV6-1 and TRBJ2-7, with 10 bases identical to TRBD1. CDR1 is MNHNS, CDR2 SASEGT, per germline. Unmatched junction bases numbered 6, after V lost 7 bases and J lost 3 bases. This CDR3 has 14 amino acids. The CDR3 DNA reads TGTGCCAGCACTCAGACAGGGGGCCTCTACGAGCAGTACTTC. Protein: CASTQTGGLYEQYF.

This rearrangement joins TRBV2 to TRBJ2-7, with D possibly being TRBD1 (6 bases). This CDR3 contains 15 residues. The V end was cut by 3 bases, the J end by 2 bases, with 14 bases between. CDR1 is SNHLY, CDR2 FYNNEI, per germline. The CDR3 DNA follows: TGTGCCAGCAGTGAGGGCTTTGAGGGGGCCTACGAGCAGTACTTC. Translated, it gives CASSEGFEGAYEQYF.

This clone has a single count. The gene calls are TRBV5-1 and TRBJ1-2; 8 nucleotides line up with TRBD1. V lost 2 bases, J lost 2 bases, and 5 bases stayed unmatched. This CDR3 has 15 amino acids. CDR1 and CDR2 (germline): SGHRS, YFSETQ. The CDR3 DNA reads as TGCGCCAGCAGCTTTTCCGGACAGGGCAACTATGGCTACACCTTC. Its translation is CASSFSGQGNYGYTF.

This clone was observed a few times. The chain is built from TRBV7-6 and TRBJ2-5; the D gene is possibly TRBD2 (6 bases). Per germline, CDR1 SGHVS and CDR2 FNYEAQ. The CDR3 runs 18 residues. V lost 5 bases and J lost 6, with 28 bases in between. The CDR3 DNA reads as TGTGCCAGCAGCGCACTAGTGGGGGGTTCGGTGCCCTTGAAGACCCAGTACTTC. Translated, it gives CASSALVGGSVPLKTQYF.

The chain employs TRBV5-1 and TRBJ1-2; 7 bases are shared with TRBD1. With 3 bases clipped from V and 4 bases from J, the junction kept 3 bases outside the gene matches. Per germline, CDR1 SGHRS and CDR2 YFSETQ. The CDR3 extends over 13 amino acids. CDR3 protein: CASSSTGTYGYTF. DNA for the CDR3: TGCGCCAGCAGCTCGACAGGGACCTATGGCTACACCTTC.

The gene calls are TRBV7-9 and TRBJ1-4; D remains unclear. The V gene's germline CDR1 is SEHNR and CDR2 FQNEAQ (reference sequence). The V and J ends lost 5 bases and 7 bases respectively, with 8 bases between them. This CDR3 contains 12 residues. The chain's CDR3 is CASSPLSEKLFF. CDR3 nucleotide sequence: TGTGCCAGCAGCCCCCTCAGTGAAAAACTGTTTTTT. The variable domain in full, completed from reference TRBV7-9 and TRBJ1-4, reads DTGVSQNPRHKITKRGQNVTFRCDPISEHNRLYWYRQTLGQGPEFLTYFQNEAQLEKSRLLSDRFSAERPKGSFSTLEIQRTEQGDSAMYLCASSPLSEKLFFGSGTQLSVL.

Concerning this clone: The final CDR3 position lacks the conserved phenylalanine or tryptophan, pointing to a likely read error. The limits of the CDR3 on the DNA are not certain, so only TCRdb's listed CDR3 is given. The chain is built from TRBV2 and TRBJ1-1; the DNA was not compared with TRBD1, the D call given in the table. The V gene's germline CDR1 is SNHLY and CDR2 FYNNEI. The CDR3 region is 9 residues in length, termini included. This chain's CDR3 is CASSADRVL.

The chain links TRBV18 to TRBJ2-7; TRBD2 might be the D (7 bases). V lost 6 bases, J lost 3 bases, and 18 bases lay in between. CDR1 KGHSH and CDR2 LQKENI come from the germline V gene. The CDR3 extends over 15 amino acids. The CDR3 nucleotides read TGTGCCAGCTCGGAGGAAGAGGGGGGGGACTACGAGCAGTACTTC. It yields the protein CASSEEEGGDYEQYF.

The V call is TRBV9, the J call TRBJ1-3; 7 positions match TRBD1. The DNA end is more similar to TRBJ2-2, so the J call may be wrong. The CDR3 covers 17 residues. CDR1 is SGDLS, CDR2 YYNGEE, per germline. CDR3 in amino acids: CASSPPLTGRDTGELFF. The CDR3 nucleotides are TGTGCCAGCAGCCCACCATTGACAGGGCGGGACACCGGGGAGCTGTTTTTT.

This clone appeared a few times. V gene TRBV11-1 combines with J gene TRBJ1-2, with unresolved D. V was clipped by 5 bases and J by 5 bases, with 6 bases between them. Germline lookup yields CDR1 SGHAT and CDR2 FQDESV (reference sequence). The CDR3 is 11 residues long. The CDR3 DNA sequence: TGTGCCAGCAGCGCGGAGTATGGCTACACCTTC. As protein: CASSAEYGYTF.